A selection of T cell receptor beta chains follows, all from one sample in a study of T-cell memory formation after mild COVID-19. MiXCR was run by TCRdb on the 5' RACE reads, yielding one entry per CDR3 protein. This sample has around 530,000 distinct CDR3 sequences, with about 20% found just once. The sequencing sample was made of PBMCs or a T cell subset sorted from them (not recorded which). These TCRs come from an adult woman who had mild COVID-19 (a few samples of this study predate the infection). Cell type and time point are not known. CDR3s include the opening cysteine and the closing phenylalanine or tryptophan. Fields, in order: V gene, clone size, J gene, D gene, CDR3 protein, CDR3 DNA. A D gene is named only where the DNA matches it firmly. A clone size is listed for some rows: how often the clone was seen (once, few, many), or a class if it is expanded.

v_gene: TRBV20-1; abundance: -; j_gene: TRBJ2-3; d_gene: -; CDR3aa: CSAIKRPEAQYF; CDR3nt: TGCAGTGCTATCAAACGACCTGAAGCGCAGTATTTT
v_gene: TRBV24-1; abundance: once; j_gene: TRBJ2-1; d_gene: -; CDR3aa: CATSDKGGNEQFF; CDR3nt: TGTGCCACCAGTGATAAGGGGGGCAATGAGCAGTTCTTC
v_gene: TRBV19; abundance: few; j_gene: TRBJ2-2; d_gene: -; CDR3aa: CASSIFRDTGELFF; CDR3nt: TGTGCCAGTAGTATCTTCAGGGACACCGGGGAGCTGTTTTTT
v_gene: TRBV5-1; abundance: few; j_gene: TRBJ2-5; d_gene: -; CDR3aa: CASSLAVGTMQETQYF; CDR3nt: TGCGCCAGCAGCTTGGCCGTCGGCACTATGCAAGAGACCCAGTACTTC
v_gene: TRBV24-1; abundance: -; j_gene: TRBJ2-7; d_gene: -; CDR3aa: CATSEAGRPYEQYF; CDR3nt: TGTGCCACCAGTGAGGCGGGACGTCCCTACGAGCAGTACTTC
v_gene: TRBV3-1; abundance: -; j_gene: TRBJ2-1; d_gene: -; CDR3aa: CASSQAVRGRVGYNEQFF; CDR3nt: TGTGCCAGCAGCCAAGCTGTCCGGGGTCGAGTGGGTTACAATGAGCAGTTCTTC
v_gene: TRBV12-3/TRBV12-4; abundance: -; j_gene: TRBJ2-7; d_gene: TRBD1; CDR3aa: CASSPLGTGGGYEQYF; CDR3nt: TGTGCCAGCAGTCCATTGGGAACAGGGGGCGGCTACGAGCAGTACTTC
v_gene: TRBV5-1; abundance: -; j_gene: TRBJ2-7; d_gene: -; CDR3aa: CASAVRDYYEQYF; CDR3nt: TGCGCCAGCGCAGTGAGGGATTACTACGAGCAGTACTTC
v_gene: TRBV5-6; abundance: -; j_gene: TRBJ2-3; d_gene: -; CDR3aa: CASSWGGGSPDTEYF; CDR3nt: -
v_gene: TRBV29-1; abundance: -; j_gene: TRBJ2-7; d_gene: -; CDR3aa: CSVEDPGVGFTYEQYF; CDR3nt: TGCAGCGTTGAAGATCCGGGGGTGGGTTTCACCTACGAGCAGTACTTC
v_gene: TRBV12-3/TRBV12-4; abundance: -; j_gene: TRBJ2-5; d_gene: TRBD2; CDR3aa: CASSFGLAGAMETQYF; CDR3nt: TGTGCCAGCAGTTTCGGACTAGCGGGAGCTATGGAGACCCAGTACTTC
v_gene: TRBV20-1; abundance: few; j_gene: TRBJ1-6; d_gene: -; CDR3aa: CSSQGVGSPLHF; CDR3nt: TGCAGTAGTCAGGGCGTAGGTTCACCCCTCCACTTT
v_gene: TRBV4-2; abundance: -; j_gene: TRBJ2-5; d_gene: -; CDR3aa: CASSQGSSGETQYF; CDR3nt: TGTGCCAGCAGCCAAGGGTCAAGCGGGGAGACCCAGTACTTC
v_gene: TRBV6-2/TRBV6-3; abundance: -; j_gene: TRBJ2-3; d_gene: -; CDR3aa: CASSYSIYYGSTDTQYF; CDR3nt: TGTGCCAGCAGTTACTCGATTTACTACGGAAGCACAGATACGCAGTATTTT
v_gene: TRBV4-3; abundance: -; j_gene: TRBJ2-1; d_gene: -; CDR3aa: CASSQDSGRGTPREQFF; CDR3nt: TGCGCCAGCAGCCAAGATAGTGGAAGAGGGACGCCCCGTGAGCAGTTCTTC
v_gene: TRBV2; abundance: few; j_gene: TRBJ2-1; d_gene: TRBD2; CDR3aa: CASSFGLAGGIPFF; CDR3nt: TGTGCCAGCAGTTTTGGACTAGCGGGAGGGATCCCTTTCTTC
v_gene: TRBV27; abundance: -; j_gene: TRBJ1-6; d_gene: -; CDR3aa: CASSLFDRRNSPLHF; CDR3nt: TGTGCCAGCAGTTTATTTGACCGACGGAATTCACCCCTCCACTTT
v_gene: TRBV4-2; abundance: -; j_gene: TRBJ2-3; d_gene: -; CDR3aa: CASSQDLLSTDTQYF; CDR3nt: TGTGCCAGCAGCCAAGATTTACTAAGCACAGATACGCAGTATTTT
v_gene: TRBV7-3; abundance: -; j_gene: TRBJ2-2; d_gene: -; CDR3aa: CASLLGPNTGELFF; CDR3nt: TGTGCCAGCCTCTTAGGACCGAACACCGGGGAGCTGTTTTTT
v_gene: TRBV28; abundance: -; j_gene: TRBJ2-3; d_gene: TRBD2; CDR3aa: CASSREGPGLASGTDTQYF; CDR3nt: TGTGCCAGCAGTCGCGAGGGCCCGGGACTAGCAAGTGGGACAGATACGCAGTATTTT
v_gene: TRBV7-2; abundance: few; j_gene: TRBJ2-1; d_gene: -; CDR3aa: CASSLEPWTDNEQFF; CDR3nt: TGTGCCAGCAGCTTAGAACCTTGGACAGACAATGAGCAGTTCTTC
v_gene: TRBV6-2/TRBV6-3; abundance: few; j_gene: TRBJ2-4; d_gene: TRBD1; CDR3aa: CASSYGQGLKNIQYF; CDR3nt: TGTGCCAGCAGTTACGGACAGGGACTCAAAAACATTCAGTACTTC
v_gene: TRBV10-3; abundance: -; j_gene: TRBJ2-1; d_gene: -; CDR3aa: CAISAARGSYNEQFF; CDR3nt: TGTGCCATCAGTGCCGCCAGGGGCTCCTACAATGAGCAGTTCTTC
v_gene: TRBV4-2; abundance: few; j_gene: TRBJ2-7; d_gene: -; CDR3aa: CASSHLGQEIYEQYF; CDR3nt: TGTGCCAGCAGCCACCTGGGGCAGGAGATTTACGAGCAGTACTTC
v_gene: TRBV5-6; abundance: -; j_gene: TRBJ2-1; d_gene: TRBD2; CDR3aa: CASSIPGRGYNEQFF; CDR3nt: TGTGCCAGCAGCATCCCCGGGAGGGGGTACAATGAGCAGTTCTTC
v_gene: TRBV2; abundance: -; j_gene: TRBJ2-7; d_gene: -; CDR3aa: CASSTRSGPYEQYF; CDR3nt: TGTGCCAGCAGCACTCGTTCTGGGCCGTACGAGCAGTACTTC
v_gene: TRBV7-7; abundance: few; j_gene: TRBJ2-7; d_gene: -; CDR3aa: CASSFNARMEQYF; CDR3nt: TGTGCCAGCAGCTTCAACGCCAGGATGGAGCAGTACTTC
v_gene: TRBV6-5; abundance: -; j_gene: TRBJ1-5; d_gene: -; CDR3aa: CASSRRGYSNQPQHF; CDR3nt: TGTGCCAGCAGTCGAAGGGGTTATAGCAATCAGCCCCAGCATTTT
v_gene: TRBV24-1; abundance: -; j_gene: TRBJ2-5; d_gene: -; CDR3aa: CATSDVVDNQETQYF; CDR3nt: TGTGCCACCAGTGACGTAGTGGATAACCAAGAGACCCAGTACTTC
v_gene: TRBV4-2; abundance: -; j_gene: TRBJ2-1; d_gene: -; CDR3aa: CASRIEQTSYNEQFF; CDR3nt: TGTGCCAGCAGAATAGAACAGACTAGCTACAATGAGCAGTTCTTC
v_gene: TRBV5-6; abundance: -; j_gene: TRBJ2-5; d_gene: TRBD2; CDR3aa: CASSYSGGAGETQYF; CDR3nt: TGTGCCAGCAGCTACAGCGGGGGGGCCGGGGAGACCCAGTACTTC
v_gene: TRBV29-1; abundance: -; j_gene: TRBJ1-1; d_gene: -; CDR3aa: CSVVTGITTGAWSTEAFF; CDR3nt: TGCAGCGTTGTAACTGGAATCACCACAGGCGCGTGGTCAACTGAAGCTTTCTTT
v_gene: TRBV7-9; abundance: -; j_gene: TRBJ2-7; d_gene: TRBD1; CDR3aa: CASSNPGTELYEQYF; CDR3nt: TGTGCCAGCAGCAACCCCGGGACAGAACTTTACGAGCAGTACTTC
v_gene: TRBV25-1; abundance: few; j_gene: TRBJ1-5; d_gene: -; CDR3aa: CASSEPNLGGPQHF; CDR3nt: TGTGCCAGCAGTGAACCCAACCTGGGAGGGCCCCAGCATTTT